The present entry profiles one TCR beta chain with its context. TCRdb's copy holds only in-frame clones and misses some; the assay was immunoSEQ multiplex PCR. The data hold 450,000 to 650,000 clones, with around 82% observed a single time. These data originate in a study of shared T cell receptors in the human thymus. The germline V gene has CDR1 SGHDN and CDR2 FVKESK. Trimming removed 0 bases at V and 1 base at J, with 6 bases between. The CDR3 extends over 14 amino acids. The same data also contributed to another study, on human thymus T cells. That source reports: Thymus tissue for the work was resected from patients undergoing corrective heart surgery. Gene usage for V and J segments appeared biased in thymic and blood repertoires. Unrelated individuals reportedly shared highly overlapping thymic TCR repertoires.

The receptor's source is a boy younger than two with a congenital heart defect. The sequencing input was thymocytes. The rearrangement uses TRBV14 and TRBJ1-1; D is unresolved. The DNA of the CDR3 is TGTGCCAGCAGCCAAGAGGAGAGGAACACTGAAGCTTTCTTT. This sequence encodes CASSQEERNTEAFF.